The clone carrying this T cell receptor beta chain was recorded many times. The record originates from a study of early T cells in non-severe SARS-CoV-2 infection. From the 5' RACE reads, TCRdb called clonotypes with MiXCR, one entry per CDR3 protein. Among 40,000 to 55,000 distinct CDR3 sequences listed, roughly 4% were seen once. V lost 1 base and J lost 15; bases outside the gene matches: 8. Germline loops: CDR1 SEHNR, CDR2 FQNEAQ (reference sequence). This CDR3 is built from 13 residues. The gene calls are TRBV7-9 and TRBJ2-1; 8 bases are a match to TRBD2. The TCR sequence derives from an adult who was a healthcare worker with PCR-confirmed SARS-CoV-2 infection or an uninfected control (not recorded which). Sequences were obtained from whole blood. The CDR3 nucleotides are TGTGCCAGCAGCTTAGACGGACTAGCTAAGGGGTTCTTC. It yields the protein CASSLDGLAKGFF.